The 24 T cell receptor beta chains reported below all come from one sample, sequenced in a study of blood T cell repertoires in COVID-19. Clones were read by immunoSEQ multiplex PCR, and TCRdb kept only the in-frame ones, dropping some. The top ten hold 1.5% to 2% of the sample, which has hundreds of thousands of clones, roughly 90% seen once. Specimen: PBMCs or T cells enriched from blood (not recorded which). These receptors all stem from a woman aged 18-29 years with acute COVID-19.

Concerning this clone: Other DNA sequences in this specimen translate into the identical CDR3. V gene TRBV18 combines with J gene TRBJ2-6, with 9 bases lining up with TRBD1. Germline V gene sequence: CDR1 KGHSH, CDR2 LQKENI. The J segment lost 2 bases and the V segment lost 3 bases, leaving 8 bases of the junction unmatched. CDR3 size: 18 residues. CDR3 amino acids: CASSPRTGDGTGANVLTF. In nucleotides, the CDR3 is TGTGCCAGCTCACCCCGGACAGGGGACGGCACTGGGGCCAACGTCCTGACTTTC. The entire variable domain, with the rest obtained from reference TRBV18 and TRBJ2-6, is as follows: NAGVMQNPRHLVRRRGQEARLRCSPMKGHSHVYWYRQLPEEGLKFMVYLQKENIIDESGMPKERFSAEFPKEGPSILRIQQVVRGDSAAYFCASSPRTGDGTGANVLTFGAGSRLTVL.

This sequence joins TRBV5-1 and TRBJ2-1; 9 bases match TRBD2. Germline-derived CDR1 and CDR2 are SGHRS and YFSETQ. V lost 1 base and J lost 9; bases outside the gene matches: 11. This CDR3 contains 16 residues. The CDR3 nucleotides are TGCGCCAGCAGCTTGCTAGCGGGAATTGAGGGAGGTGAGCAGTTCTTC. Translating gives CASSLLAGIEGGEQFF.

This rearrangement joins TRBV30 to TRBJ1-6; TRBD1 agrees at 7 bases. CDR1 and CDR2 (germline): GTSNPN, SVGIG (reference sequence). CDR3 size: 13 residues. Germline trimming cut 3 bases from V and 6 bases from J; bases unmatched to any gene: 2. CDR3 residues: CAWSGQANSPLHF. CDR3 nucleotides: TGTGCCTGGAGCGGACAGGCTAATTCACCCCTCCACTTT.

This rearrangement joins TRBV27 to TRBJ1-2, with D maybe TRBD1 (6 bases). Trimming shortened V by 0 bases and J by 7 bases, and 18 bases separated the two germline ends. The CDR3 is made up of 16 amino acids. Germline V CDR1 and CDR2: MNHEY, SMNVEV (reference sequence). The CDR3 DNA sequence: TGTGCCAGCAGTTTATCGTATACAGGGTTCCTTAGTGGCTACACCTTC. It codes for CASSLSYTGFLSGYTF.

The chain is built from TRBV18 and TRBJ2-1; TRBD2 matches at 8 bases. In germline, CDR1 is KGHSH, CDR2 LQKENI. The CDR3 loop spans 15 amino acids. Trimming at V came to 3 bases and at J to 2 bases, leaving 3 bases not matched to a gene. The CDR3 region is CASSPAGLAYNEQFF. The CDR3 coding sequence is TGTGCCAGCTCACCCGCGGGACTAGCCTACAATGAGCAGTTCTTC.

The CDR3: CAWSGGGLSGNTIYF. The CDR3 DNA reads TGTGCCTGGAGTGGAGGGGGATTGTCTGGAAACACCATATATTTT. This rearrangement joins TRBV30 to TRBJ1-3, with D maybe TRBD1 (6 bases). CDR3 size: 15 residues. V lost 1 base, J lost 1 base, and 11 bases lay in between. Germline V CDR1 and CDR2: GTSNPN, SVGIG (reference sequence).

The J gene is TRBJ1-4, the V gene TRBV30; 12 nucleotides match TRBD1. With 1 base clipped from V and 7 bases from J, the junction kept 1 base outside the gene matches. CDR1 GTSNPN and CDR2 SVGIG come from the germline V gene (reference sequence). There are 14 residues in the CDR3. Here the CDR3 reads CAWSGDRGPEKLFF. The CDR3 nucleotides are TGTGCCTGGAGTGGGGACAGGGGGCCTGAAAAACTGTTTTTT. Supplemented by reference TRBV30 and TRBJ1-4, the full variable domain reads SQTIHQWPATLVQPVGSPLSLECTVEGTSNPNLYWYRQAAGRGLQLLFYSVGIGQISSEVPQNLSASRPQDRQFILSSKKLLLSDSGFYLCAWSGDRGPEKLFFGSGTQLSVL.

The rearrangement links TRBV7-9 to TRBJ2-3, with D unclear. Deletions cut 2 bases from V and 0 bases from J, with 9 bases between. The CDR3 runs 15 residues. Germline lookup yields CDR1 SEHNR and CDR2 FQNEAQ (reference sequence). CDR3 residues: CASSLSLPSTDTQYF. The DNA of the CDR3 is TGTGCCAGCAGCTTAAGCCTGCCTAGCACAGATACGCAGTATTTT.

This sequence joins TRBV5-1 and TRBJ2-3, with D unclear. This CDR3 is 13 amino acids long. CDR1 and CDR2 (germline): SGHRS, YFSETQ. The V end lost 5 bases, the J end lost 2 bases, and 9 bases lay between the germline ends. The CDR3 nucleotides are TGCGCCAGCAGTAGAGGAAACACAGATACGCAGTATTTT. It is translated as CASSRGNTDTQYF. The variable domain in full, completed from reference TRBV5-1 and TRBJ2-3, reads KAGVTQTPRYLIKTRGQQVTLSCSPISGHRSVSWYQQTPGQGLQFLFEYFSETQRNKGNFPGRFSGRQFSNSRSEMNVSTLELGDSALYLCASSRGNTDTQYFGPGTRLTVL.

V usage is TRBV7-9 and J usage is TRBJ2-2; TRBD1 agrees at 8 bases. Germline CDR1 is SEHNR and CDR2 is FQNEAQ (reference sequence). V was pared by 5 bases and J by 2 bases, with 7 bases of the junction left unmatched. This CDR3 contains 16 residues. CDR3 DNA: TGTGCCAGCAGCCCAGTGGACAGGGCCAACACCGGGGAGCTGTTTTTT. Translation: CASSPVDRANTGELFF.

CDR3 in amino acids: CASSGESYNEQFF. CDR3 nucleotides: TGTGCCAGCTCGGGAGAGTCCTACAATGAGCAGTTCTTC. This sequence joins TRBV2 and TRBJ2-1, with D perhaps TRBD2 (6 bases). Looked up from germline, CDR1 is SNHLY and CDR2 is FYNNEI. The CDR3 is 13 residues long. V was pared by 8 bases and J by 1 base, with 9 bases between.

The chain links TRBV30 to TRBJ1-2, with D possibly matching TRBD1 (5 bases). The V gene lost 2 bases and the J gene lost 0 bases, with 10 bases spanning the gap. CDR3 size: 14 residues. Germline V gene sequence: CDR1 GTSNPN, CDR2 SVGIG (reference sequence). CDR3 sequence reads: CAWSWGKSNYGYTF. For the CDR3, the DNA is TGTGCCTGGAGTTGGGGCAAATCTAACTATGGCTACACCTTC. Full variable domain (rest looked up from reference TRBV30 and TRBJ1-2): SQTIHQWPATLVQPVGSPLSLECTVEGTSNPNLYWYRQAAGRGLQLLFYSVGIGQISSEVPQNLSASRPQDRQFILSSKKLLLSDSGFYLCAWSWGKSNYGYTFGSGTRLTVV.

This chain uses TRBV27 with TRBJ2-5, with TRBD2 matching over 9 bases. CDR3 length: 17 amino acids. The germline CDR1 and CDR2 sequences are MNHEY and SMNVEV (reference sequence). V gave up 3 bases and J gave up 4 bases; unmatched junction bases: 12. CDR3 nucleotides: TGTGCCAGCAGTTTTGGTAGCGGGAGAGGTTTCGGAGAGACCCAGTACTTC. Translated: CASSFGSGRGFGETQYF.

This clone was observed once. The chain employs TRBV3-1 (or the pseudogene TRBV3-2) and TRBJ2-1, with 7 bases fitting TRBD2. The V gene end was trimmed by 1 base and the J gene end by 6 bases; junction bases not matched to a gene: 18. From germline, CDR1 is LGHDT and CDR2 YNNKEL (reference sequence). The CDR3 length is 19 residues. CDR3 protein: CASSQVVRTRGGGGNEQFF. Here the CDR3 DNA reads TGTGCCAGCAGCCAAGTTGTTAGGACTAGGGGAGGAGGTGGCAATGAGCAGTTCTTC.

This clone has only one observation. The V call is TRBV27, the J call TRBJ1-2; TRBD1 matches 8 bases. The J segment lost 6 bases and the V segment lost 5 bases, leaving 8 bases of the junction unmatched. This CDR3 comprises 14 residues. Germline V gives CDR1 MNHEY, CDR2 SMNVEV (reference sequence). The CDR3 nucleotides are TGTGCCAGCAGTCTGCTTCGGGACAGGCATGGCTACACCTTC. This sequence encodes CASSLLRDRHGYTF.

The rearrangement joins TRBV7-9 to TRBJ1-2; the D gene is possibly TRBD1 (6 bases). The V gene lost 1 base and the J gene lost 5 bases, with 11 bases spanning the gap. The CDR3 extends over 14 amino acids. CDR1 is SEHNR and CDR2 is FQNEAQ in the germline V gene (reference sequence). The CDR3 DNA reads TGTGCCAGCAGCTTAGATTCAGGGACATATGGCTACACCTTC. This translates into CASSLDSGTYGYTF.

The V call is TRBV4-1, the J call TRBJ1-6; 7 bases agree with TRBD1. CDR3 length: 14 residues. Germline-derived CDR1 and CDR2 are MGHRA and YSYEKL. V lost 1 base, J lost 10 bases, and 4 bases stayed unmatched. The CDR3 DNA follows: TGCGCCAGCAGCCAAGGACAGGGTGGATCACCCCTCCACTTT. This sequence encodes CASSQGQGGSPLHF.

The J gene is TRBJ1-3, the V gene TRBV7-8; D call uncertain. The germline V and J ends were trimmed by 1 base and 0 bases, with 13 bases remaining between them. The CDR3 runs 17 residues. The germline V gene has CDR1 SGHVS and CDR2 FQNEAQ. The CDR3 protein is CASSLGRWQNSGNTIYF. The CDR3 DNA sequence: TGTGCCAGCAGCTTAGGTCGTTGGCAGAACTCTGGAAACACCATATATTTT.

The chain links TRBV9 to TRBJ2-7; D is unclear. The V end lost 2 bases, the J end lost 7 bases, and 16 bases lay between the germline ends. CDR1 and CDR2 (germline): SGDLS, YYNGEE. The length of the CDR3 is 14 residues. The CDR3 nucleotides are TGTGCCAGCAGCGTTACCACTACCCCTGGGGAGCAGTACTTC. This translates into CASSVTTTPGEQYF.

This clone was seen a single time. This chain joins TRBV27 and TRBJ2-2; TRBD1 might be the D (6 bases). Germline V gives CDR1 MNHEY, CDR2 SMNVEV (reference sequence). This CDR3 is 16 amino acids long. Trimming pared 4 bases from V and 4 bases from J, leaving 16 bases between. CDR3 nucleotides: TGTGCCAGCAGTTCGTACCTACAGGGAATCACCGGGGAGCTGTTTTTT. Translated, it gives CASSSYLQGITGELFF.

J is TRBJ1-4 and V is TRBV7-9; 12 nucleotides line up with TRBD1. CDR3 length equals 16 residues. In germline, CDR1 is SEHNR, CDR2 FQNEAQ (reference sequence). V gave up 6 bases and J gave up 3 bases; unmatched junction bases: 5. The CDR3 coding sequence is TGTGCCAGCAGGTCGGGACAGGGGGCTTCTAATGAAAAACTGTTTTTT. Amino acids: CASRSGQGASNEKLFF.

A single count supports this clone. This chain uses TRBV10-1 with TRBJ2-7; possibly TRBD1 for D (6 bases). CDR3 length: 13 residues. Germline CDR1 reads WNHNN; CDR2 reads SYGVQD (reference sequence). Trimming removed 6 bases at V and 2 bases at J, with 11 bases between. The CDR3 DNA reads TGCGCCAGCAGCTTACAGGGTGCCTACGAGCAGTACTTC. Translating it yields CASSLQGAYEQYF.

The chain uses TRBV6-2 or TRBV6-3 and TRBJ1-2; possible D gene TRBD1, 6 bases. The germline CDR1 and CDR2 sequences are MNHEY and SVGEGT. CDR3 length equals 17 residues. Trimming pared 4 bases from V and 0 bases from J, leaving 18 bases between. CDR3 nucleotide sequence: TGTGCCAGCAGTTTGGTTCATGCAGGGGCCACTAACTATGGCTACACCTTC. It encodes CASSLVHAGATNYGYTF.

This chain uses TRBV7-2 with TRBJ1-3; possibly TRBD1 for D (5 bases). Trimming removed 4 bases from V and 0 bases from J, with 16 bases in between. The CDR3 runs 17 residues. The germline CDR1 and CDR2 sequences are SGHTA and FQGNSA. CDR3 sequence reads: CASSSGGTGNSGNTIYF. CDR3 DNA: TGTGCCAGCAGCTCTGGCGGGACGGGGAACTCTGGAAACACCATATATTTT.